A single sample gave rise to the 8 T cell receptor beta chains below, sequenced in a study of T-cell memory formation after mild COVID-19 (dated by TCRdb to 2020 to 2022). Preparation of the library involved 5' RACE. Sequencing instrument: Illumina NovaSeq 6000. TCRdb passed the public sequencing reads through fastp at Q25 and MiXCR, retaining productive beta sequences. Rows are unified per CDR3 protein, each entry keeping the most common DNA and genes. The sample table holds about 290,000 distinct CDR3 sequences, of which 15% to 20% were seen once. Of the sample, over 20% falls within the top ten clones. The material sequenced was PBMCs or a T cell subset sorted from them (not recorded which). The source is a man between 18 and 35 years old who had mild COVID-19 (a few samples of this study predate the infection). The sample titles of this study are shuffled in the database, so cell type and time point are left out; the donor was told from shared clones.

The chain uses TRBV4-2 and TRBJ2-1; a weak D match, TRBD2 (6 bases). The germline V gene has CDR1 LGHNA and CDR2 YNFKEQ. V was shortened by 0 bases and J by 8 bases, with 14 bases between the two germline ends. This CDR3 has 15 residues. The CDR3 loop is CASSQDERRGHEQFF. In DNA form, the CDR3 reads TGTGCCAGCAGCCAAGATGAGAGGCGGGGTCATGAGCAGTTCTTC.

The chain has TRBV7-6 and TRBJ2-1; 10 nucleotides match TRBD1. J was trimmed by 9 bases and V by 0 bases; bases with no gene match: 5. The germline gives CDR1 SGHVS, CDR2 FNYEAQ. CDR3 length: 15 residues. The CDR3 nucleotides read TGTGCCAGCAGCTTAGCTGGACAGGGGGTTGGTGAGCAGTTCTTC. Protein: CASSLAGQGVGEQFF.

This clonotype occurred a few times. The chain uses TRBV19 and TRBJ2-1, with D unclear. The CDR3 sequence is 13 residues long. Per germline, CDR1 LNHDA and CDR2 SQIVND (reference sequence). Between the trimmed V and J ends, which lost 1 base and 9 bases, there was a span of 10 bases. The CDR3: CASSIGVGVEQFF. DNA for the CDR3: TGTGCCAGTAGTATAGGAGTTGGGGTTGAGCAGTTCTTC. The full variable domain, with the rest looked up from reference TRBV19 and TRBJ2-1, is DGGITQSPKYLFRKEGQNVTLSCEQNLNHDAMYWYRQDPGQGLRLIYYSQIVNDFQKGDIAEGYSVSREKKESFPLTVTSAQKNPTAFYLCASSIGVGVEQFFGPGTRLTVL.

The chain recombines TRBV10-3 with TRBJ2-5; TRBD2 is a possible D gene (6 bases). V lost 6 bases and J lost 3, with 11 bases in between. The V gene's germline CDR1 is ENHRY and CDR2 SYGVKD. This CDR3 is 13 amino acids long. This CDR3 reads CAISIAEKETQYF. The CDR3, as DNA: TGTGCCATCAGCATAGCGGAAAAAGAGACCCAGTACTTC.

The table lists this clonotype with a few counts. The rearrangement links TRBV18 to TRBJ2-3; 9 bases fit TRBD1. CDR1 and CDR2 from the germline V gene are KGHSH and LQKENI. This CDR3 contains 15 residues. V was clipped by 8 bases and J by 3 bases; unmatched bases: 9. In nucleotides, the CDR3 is TGTGCCAGCCGGTTGGGGACAGGGTCGACAGATACGCAGTATTTT. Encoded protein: CASRLGTGSTDTQYF.

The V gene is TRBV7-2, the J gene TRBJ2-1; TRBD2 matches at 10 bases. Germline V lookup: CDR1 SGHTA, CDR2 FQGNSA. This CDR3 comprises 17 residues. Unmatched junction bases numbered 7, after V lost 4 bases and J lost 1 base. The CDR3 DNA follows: TGTGCCAGCAGCTCCCCGGGACTAGCGACTTCCTACAATGAGCAGTTCTTC. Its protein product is CASSSPGLATSYNEQFF.

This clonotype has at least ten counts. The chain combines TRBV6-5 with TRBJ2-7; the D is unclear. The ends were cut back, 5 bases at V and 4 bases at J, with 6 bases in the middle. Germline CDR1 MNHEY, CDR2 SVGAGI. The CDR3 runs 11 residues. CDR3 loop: CASSNGYEQYF. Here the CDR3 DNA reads TGTGCCAGCAGTAATGGTTACGAGCAGTACTTC.

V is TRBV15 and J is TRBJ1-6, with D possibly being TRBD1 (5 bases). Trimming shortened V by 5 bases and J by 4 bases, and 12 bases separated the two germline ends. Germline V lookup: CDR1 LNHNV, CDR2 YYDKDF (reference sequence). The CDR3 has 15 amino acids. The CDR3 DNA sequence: TGTGCCACCAGCGGGGGAATGGGATATAATTCACCCCTCCACTTT. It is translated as CATSGGMGYNSPLHF. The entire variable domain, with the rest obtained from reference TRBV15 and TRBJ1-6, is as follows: DAMVIQNPRYQVTQFGKPVTLSCSQTLNHNVMYWYQQKSSQAPKLLFHYYDKDFNNEADTPDNFQSRRPNTSFCFLDIRSPGLGDTAMYLCATSGGMGYNSPLHFGNGTRLTVT.